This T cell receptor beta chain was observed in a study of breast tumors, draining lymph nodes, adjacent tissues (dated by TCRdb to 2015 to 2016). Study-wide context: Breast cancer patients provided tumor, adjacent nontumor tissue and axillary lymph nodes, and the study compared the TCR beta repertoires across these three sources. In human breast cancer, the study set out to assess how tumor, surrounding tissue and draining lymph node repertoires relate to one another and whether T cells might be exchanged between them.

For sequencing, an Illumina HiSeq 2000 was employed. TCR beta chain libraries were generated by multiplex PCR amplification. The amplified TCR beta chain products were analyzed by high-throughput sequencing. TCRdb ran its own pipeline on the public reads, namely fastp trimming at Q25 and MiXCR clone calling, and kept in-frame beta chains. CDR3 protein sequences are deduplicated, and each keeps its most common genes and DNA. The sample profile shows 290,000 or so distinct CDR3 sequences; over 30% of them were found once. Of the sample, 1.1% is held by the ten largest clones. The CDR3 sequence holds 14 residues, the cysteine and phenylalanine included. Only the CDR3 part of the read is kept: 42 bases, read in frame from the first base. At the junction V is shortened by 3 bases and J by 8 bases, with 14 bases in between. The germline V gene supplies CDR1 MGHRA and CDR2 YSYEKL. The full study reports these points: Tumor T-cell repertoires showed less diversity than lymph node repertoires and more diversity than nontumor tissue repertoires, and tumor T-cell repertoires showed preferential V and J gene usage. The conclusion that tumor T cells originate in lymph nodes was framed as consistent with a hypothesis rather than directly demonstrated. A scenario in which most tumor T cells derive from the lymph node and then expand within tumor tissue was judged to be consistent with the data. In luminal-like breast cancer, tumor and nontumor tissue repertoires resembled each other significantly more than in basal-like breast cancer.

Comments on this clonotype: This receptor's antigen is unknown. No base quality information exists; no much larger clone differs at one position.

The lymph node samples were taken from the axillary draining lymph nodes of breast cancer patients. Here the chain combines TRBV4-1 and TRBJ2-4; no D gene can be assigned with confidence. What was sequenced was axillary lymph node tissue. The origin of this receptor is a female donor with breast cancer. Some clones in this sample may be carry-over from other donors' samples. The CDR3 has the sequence CASSHQALSDIQYF. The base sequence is TGCGCCAGCAGCCACCAGGCCCTATCAGACATTCAGTACTTC.